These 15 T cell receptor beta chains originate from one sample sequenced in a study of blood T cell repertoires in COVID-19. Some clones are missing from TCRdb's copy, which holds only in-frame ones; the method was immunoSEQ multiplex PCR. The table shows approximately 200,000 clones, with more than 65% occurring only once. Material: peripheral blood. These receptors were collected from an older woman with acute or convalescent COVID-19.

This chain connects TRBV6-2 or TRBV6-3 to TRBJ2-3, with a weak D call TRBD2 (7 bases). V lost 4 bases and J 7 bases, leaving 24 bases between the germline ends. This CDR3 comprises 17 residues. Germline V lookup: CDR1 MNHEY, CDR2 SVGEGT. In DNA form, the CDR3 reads TGTGCCAGCAGTTCCCCAGCGGGACACCTCCGGATGAATACGCAGTATTTT. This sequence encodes CASSSPAGHLRMNTQYF.

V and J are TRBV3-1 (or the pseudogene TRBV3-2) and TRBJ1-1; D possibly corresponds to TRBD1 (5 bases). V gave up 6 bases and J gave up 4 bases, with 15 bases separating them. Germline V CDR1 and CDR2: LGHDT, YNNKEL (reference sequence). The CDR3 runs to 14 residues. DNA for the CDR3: TGTGCCAGCAGTCCAAAGGGGTATGGCACTGAAGCTTTCTTT. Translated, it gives CASSPKGYGTEAFF.

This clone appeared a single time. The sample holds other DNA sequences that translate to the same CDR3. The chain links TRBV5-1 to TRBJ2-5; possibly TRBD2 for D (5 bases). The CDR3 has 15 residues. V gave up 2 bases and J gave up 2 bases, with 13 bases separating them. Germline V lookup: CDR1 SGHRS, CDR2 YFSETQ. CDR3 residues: CASSLLAGGQETQYF. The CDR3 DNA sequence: TGCGCCAGCAGCTTATTAGCCGGCGGGCAAGAGACCCAGTACTTC.

The CDR3 protein is CASSQRGDGVANTEAFF. CDR3 coding DNA: TGCGCCAGCAGCCAACGGGGGGACGGGGTGGCCAACACTGAAGCTTTCTTT. The gene calls are TRBV4-1 and TRBJ1-1; D is perhaps TRBD1 (5 bases). The V end was cut by 2 bases, the J end by 2 bases, with 18 bases between. The CDR3 loop spans 17 amino acids. Germline V CDR1 and CDR2: MGHRA, YSYEKL.

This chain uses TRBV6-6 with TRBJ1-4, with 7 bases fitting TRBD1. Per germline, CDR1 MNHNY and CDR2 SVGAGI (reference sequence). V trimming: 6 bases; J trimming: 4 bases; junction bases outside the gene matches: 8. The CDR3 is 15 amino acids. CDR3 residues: CASRSNRGLNEKLFF. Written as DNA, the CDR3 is TGTGCCAGCAGATCCAACAGGGGCCTTAATGAAAAACTGTTTTTT.

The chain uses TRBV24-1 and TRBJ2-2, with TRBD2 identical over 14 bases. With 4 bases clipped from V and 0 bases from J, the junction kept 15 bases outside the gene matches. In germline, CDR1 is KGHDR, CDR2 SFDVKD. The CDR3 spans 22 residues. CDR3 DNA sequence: TGTGCCACCAGTGACCCAAACCCCGGGACTAGCGGGGGACCGACGAACACCGGGGAGCTGTTTTTT. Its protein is CATSDPNPGTSGGPTNTGELFF.

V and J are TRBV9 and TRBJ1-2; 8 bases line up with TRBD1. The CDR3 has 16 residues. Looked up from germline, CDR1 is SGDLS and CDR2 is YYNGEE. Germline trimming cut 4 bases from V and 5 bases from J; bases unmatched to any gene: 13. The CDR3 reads CASSPGQAAKSYGYTF. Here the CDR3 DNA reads TGTGCCAGCAGCCCGGGACAGGCCGCCAAGAGTTATGGCTACACCTTC.

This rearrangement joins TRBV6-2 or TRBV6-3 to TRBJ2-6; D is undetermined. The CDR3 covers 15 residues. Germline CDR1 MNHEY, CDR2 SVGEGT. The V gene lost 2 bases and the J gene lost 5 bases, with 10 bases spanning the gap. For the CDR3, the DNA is TGTGCCAGCAGTTACATCCGGTCTAGGGCCAACGTCCTGACTTTC. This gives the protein CASSYIRSRANVLTF.

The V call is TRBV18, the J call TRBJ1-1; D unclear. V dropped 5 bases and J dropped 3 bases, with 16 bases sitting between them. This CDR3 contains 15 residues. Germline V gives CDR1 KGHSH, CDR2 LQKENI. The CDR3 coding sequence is TGTGCCAGCTCAGCCAACCTAGGGCGGGACACTGAAGCTTTCTTT. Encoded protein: CASSANLGRDTEAFF.

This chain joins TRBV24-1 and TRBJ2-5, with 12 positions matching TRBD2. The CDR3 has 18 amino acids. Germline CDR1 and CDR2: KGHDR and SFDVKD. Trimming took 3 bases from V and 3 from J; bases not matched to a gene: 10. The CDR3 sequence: CATSDPSRTSGAEETQYF. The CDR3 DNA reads TGTGCCACCAGTGATCCCTCCCGGACTAGCGGGGCAGAAGAGACCCAGTACTTC.

CDR3 region: CASSLTGNYGYTF. CDR3 sequence (DNA): TGTGCCAGCAGCCTGACAGGGAACTATGGCTACACCTTC. The V call is TRBV3-1 (or the pseudogene TRBV3-2), the J call TRBJ1-2, with TRBD1 matching 7 bases. CDR1 LGHDT and CDR2 YNNKEL come from the germline V gene (reference sequence). The trim removed 4 bases at V and 2 bases at J, leaving 1 base unmatched. CDR3 length equals 13 residues.

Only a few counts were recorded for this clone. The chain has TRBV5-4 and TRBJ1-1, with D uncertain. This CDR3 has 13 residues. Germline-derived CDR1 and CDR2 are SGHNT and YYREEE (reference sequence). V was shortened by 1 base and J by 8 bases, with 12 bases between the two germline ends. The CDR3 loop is CASSLYKQTEAFF. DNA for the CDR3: TGTGCCAGCAGCTTGTATAAACAGACCGAAGCTTTCTTT.

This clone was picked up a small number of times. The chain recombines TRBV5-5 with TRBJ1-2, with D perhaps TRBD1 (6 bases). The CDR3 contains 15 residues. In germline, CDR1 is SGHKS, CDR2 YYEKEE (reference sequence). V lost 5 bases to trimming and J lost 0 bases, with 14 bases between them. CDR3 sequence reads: CASSTGTSTNYGYTF. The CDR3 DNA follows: TGTGCCAGCAGTACCGGGACAAGTACTAACTATGGCTACACCTTC. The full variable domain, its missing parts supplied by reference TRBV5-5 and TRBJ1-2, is DAGVTQSPTHLIKTRGQQVTLRCSPISGHKSVSWYQQVLGQGPQFIFQYYEKEERGRGNFPDRFSARQFPNYSSELNVNALLLGDSALYLCASSTGTSTNYGYTFGSGTRLTVV.

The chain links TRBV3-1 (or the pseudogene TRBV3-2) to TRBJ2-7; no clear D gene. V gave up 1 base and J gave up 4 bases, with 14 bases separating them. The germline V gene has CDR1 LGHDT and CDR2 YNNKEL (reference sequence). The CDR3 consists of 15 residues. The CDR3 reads CASSQASLPGYEQYF. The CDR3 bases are TGTGCCAGCAGCCAAGCTTCTCTGCCAGGTTACGAGCAGTACTTC.

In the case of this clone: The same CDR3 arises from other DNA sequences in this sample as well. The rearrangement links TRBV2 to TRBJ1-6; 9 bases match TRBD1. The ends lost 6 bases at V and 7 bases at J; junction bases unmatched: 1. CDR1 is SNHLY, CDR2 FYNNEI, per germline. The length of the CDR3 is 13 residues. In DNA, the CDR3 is TGTGCCAGCAGGGGGACAGGGAATTCACCCCTCCACTTT. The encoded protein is CASRGTGNSPLHF.